What follows is one TCR beta chain and its context. The CDR3 length is 13 residues. V dropped 6 bases and J dropped 1 base, with 9 bases sitting between them. Measured with immunoSEQ multiplex PCR; TCRdb has only the in-frame clones, and not every one. The profile shows just over 250,000 clones, about 89% of them singletons. This sample is part of a study of blood T cell repertoires in COVID-19. Study at large: Acute-phase and convalescent COVID-19 samples originated in the United States, Italy and Spain.

This TCR derives from a man aged 35 to 55 who had recovered from COVID-19. The sample was peripheral blood. The rearrangement uses TRBV12-3 or TRBV12-4 and TRBJ1-1; D unclear. The DNA of the CDR3 is TGTGCCAGCAGCCGCACAGCGAACACTGAAGCTTTCTTT. This translates into CASSRTANTEAFF.